One and the same sample provided the 25 T cell receptor beta chains below, sequenced in a study of breast tumors, draining lymph nodes, adjacent tissues. TCRdb itself ran the multiplex PCR reads through MiXCR, one entry per CDR3 protein. The sample includes around 66,000 distinct CDR3 sequences, roughly 44% of them seen just once. The source material was breast tumor tissue. Receptors originate from a female donor with breast cancer. Some clones in this sample may be carry-over from other donors' samples.

This clonotype was observed many times. A clone one base away is much larger, so this may be a read error. The chain recombines TRBV6-2 or TRBV6-3 with TRBJ2-1, with 7 positions matching TRBD2. V gave up 6 bases and J gave up 5 bases; unmatched junction bases: 7. The CDR3 covers 14 residues. The germline gives CDR1 MNHEY, CDR2 SVGEGT. The CDR3 protein is CASRQAGTNNEQFF. The CDR3 coding sequence is TGTGCCAGCAGGCAAGCGGGGACGAACAATGAGCAGTTCTTC.

This chain joins TRBV7-9 and TRBJ2-5; 12 bases line up with TRBD2. The CDR3 has 22 amino acids. Germline V gives CDR1 SEHNR, CDR2 FQNEAQ (reference sequence). With V trimmed by 5 bases and J by 2 bases, 24 bases remained unmatched. CDR3 in amino acids: CASSNPPTRLSASGGGQETQYF. DNA of the CDR3: TGTGCCAGCAGCAACCCCCCAACCCGACTTTCGGCTAGCGGGGGGGGTCAAGAGACCCAGTACTTC.

By sample fraction, this clonotype is medium-sized. The chain uses TRBV7-6 and TRBJ2-3; D call uncertain. Germline V gene lookup returns CDR1 SGHVS and CDR2 FNYEAQ. CDR3 length: 13 amino acids. Trimming stripped 6 bases from V and 0 bases from J, with 7 bases between. The CDR3 sequence is CASRYGSTDTQYF. The CDR3 DNA follows: TGTGCCAGCAGGTACGGGAGCACAGATACGCAGTATTTT.

This clonotype has just a few counts. Given a much more abundant clone one base away, this may be a read error. The V call is TRBV6-1, the J call TRBJ1-2; 7 positions match TRBD1. Per germline, CDR1 MNHNS and CDR2 SASEGT. This CDR3 has 13 residues. The CDR3 nucleotides read TGTGCCAGCAGACTGACAGGGAACTATGGCTACGCCTTC. It encodes CASRLTGNYGYAF.

Regarding this clonotype: In this CDR3 the conserved last residue, phenylalanine or tryptophan, is missing, so a read error is likely. The genes are TRBV7-9 and TRBJ2-1; no firm D call. This CDR3 has 12 amino acids. From germline, CDR1 is SEHNR and CDR2 FQNEAQ (reference sequence). V lost 5 bases, J lost 7 bases, and 9 bases lay in between. As DNA, the CDR3 is TGTGCCAGCAGCCCCACAGTGAATGAGCAGTTCTCC. Protein sequence: CASSPTVNEQFS.

The rearrangement joins TRBV5-1 to TRBJ1-3, with 9 bases matching TRBD1. Trimming cost V 0 bases and J 7 bases; bases outside gene matches: 8. The CDR3 consists of 16 residues. Germline V CDR1 and CDR2: SGHRS, YFSETQ. DNA for the CDR3: TGCGCCAGCAGCTTGGGACACGGGACAGGGATGAACACCATATATTTT. Amino acids: CASSLGHGTGMNTIYF.

This clonotype was recorded at least ten times. The V call is TRBV29-1, the J call TRBJ1-2; TRBD1 matches at 9 bases. Germline CDR1 reads SQVTM; CDR2 reads ANQGSEA. The CDR3 has 14 residues. V shed 4 bases, J shed 4 bases, and the junction held 7 bases outside the gene matches. In nucleotides, the CDR3 is TGCAGCGTTGGGGCGGGGACAGGGACCTATGGCTACACCTTC. It is translated as CSVGAGTGTYGYTF.

The table lists this clonotype with a count of one. This chain connects TRBV6-5 to TRBJ1-6; D call uncertain. The CDR3 has 13 amino acids. Looked up from germline, CDR1 is MNHEY and CDR2 is SVGAGI. Trimming removed 4 bases at V and 9 bases at J, with 10 bases between. The CDR3 protein is CASSWRIGSPLHF. Written as DNA, the CDR3 is TGTGCCAGCAGTTGGAGAATAGGTTCACCCCTCCACTTT.

The V call is TRBV12-3 or TRBV12-4, the J call TRBJ1-4, with TRBD1 matching 8 bases. V gave up 5 bases and J gave up 8 bases; unmatched junction bases: 7. The CDR3 has 14 amino acids. CDR3 sequence (DNA): TGTGCCAGCAGTGGCGGACAGGGTAGCGAAAAACTGTTTTTT. As protein: CASSGGQGSEKLFF.

The chain couples TRBV29-1 to TRBJ1-4; D is uncertain. Germline V gives CDR1 SQVTM, CDR2 ANQGSEA. V was cut by 6 bases and J by 6 bases, with 5 bases left in between. The CDR3 runs 10 residues. For the CDR3, the DNA is TGCAGCGTCGGGTATGAAAAACTGTTTTTT. This translates into CSVGYEKLFF.

The chain couples TRBV7-8 to TRBJ1-4; D remains unclear. CDR1 and CDR2 from the germline V gene are SGHVS and FQNEAQ. Deletions cut 2 bases from V and 11 bases from J, with 18 bases between. The CDR3 length is 15 residues. In DNA, the CDR3 is TGTGCCAGCAGCTTAACCCCACTGCGGCGAACGAAACTGTTTTTT. Amino acid sequence: CASSLTPLRRTKLFF.

This clonotype was detected many times. The rearrangement joins TRBV2 to TRBJ1-5; TRBD1 agrees at 7 bases. The germline V gene has CDR1 SNHLY and CDR2 FYNNEI. CDR3 size: 14 residues. The V gene end was trimmed by 7 bases and the J gene end by 0 bases; junction bases not matched to a gene: 3. The CDR3 spells CASMGQYSNQPQHF. In DNA, the CDR3 is TGTGCCAGCATGGGACAGTATAGCAATCAGCCCCAGCATTTT. The full variable domain, with the rest looked up from reference TRBV2 and TRBJ1-5, is EPEVTQTPSHQVTQMGQEVILRCVPISNHLYFYWYRQILGQKVEFLVSFYNNEISEKSEIFDDQFSVERPDGSNFTLKIRSTKLEDSAMYFCASMGQYSNQPQHFGDGTRLSIL.

This clonotype was found a few times. The rearrangement uses TRBV6-2 or TRBV6-3 and TRBJ2-3; 7 bases map to TRBD2. CDR3 length: 18 residues. From germline, CDR1 is MNHEY and CDR2 SVGEGT. Trimming at V came to 5 bases and at J to 1 base, leaving 15 bases not matched to a gene. The CDR3 coding sequence is TGTGCCAGCAGTCACCCGCTTAGTAGCGGGCACCGCACAGATACGCAGTATTTT. Encoded protein: CASSHPLSSGHRTDTQYF.

Points on this clonotype: Possible read error: a much larger clone is one base away. The V gene is TRBV5-1, the J gene TRBJ2-1; D is uncertain. The CDR3 extends over 12 amino acids. Germline CDR1 and CDR2: SGHRS and YFSETQ. CDR3 sequence reads: CASRRTGYEHFF. The CDR3 DNA follows: TGCGCCAGCAGAAGGACGGGCTATGAGCACTTCTTC.

The J gene is TRBJ2-1, the V gene TRBV6-6, with D perhaps matching TRBD2 (5 bases). Germline CDR1 reads MNHNY; CDR2 reads SVGAGI (reference sequence). The ends were cut back, 5 bases at V and 10 bases at J, with 12 bases in the middle. The CDR3 runs to 12 residues. The CDR3 is CASSHTREEQFF. The CDR3 DNA reads TGTGCCAGCAGTCACACTAGGGAAGAGCAGTTCTTC.

This clonotype was observed at least ten times. The gene calls are TRBV14 and TRBJ1-6; D perhaps matches TRBD1 (5 bases). V was trimmed by 4 bases and J by 7 bases, leaving 17 bases between them. This CDR3 contains 16 residues. Germline CDR1 is SGHDN and CDR2 is FVKESK. CDR3 nucleotides: TGTGCCAGCAGCCTAATGCCGGGACCTGGGAATTCACCCCTCCACTTT. This translates into CASSLMPGPGNSPLHF. Full variable domain (remainder filled in from reference TRBV14 and TRBJ1-6): EAGVTQFPSHSVIEKGQTVTLRCDPISGHDNLYWYRRVMGKEIKFLLHFVKESKQDESGMPNNRFLAERTGGTYSTLKVQPAELEDSGVYFCASSLMPGPGNSPLHFGNGTRLTVT.

V and J are TRBV12-3 or TRBV12-4 and TRBJ1-1; no clear D gene. This CDR3 has 11 amino acids. V was cut by 5 bases and J by 9 bases, with 10 bases left in between. The CDR3 DNA reads TGTGCCAGCAGTCTGCAAAGAAAAGCTTTCTTT. This codes for CASSLQRKAFF.

This clonotype was recorded many times. The chain couples TRBV9 to TRBJ1-2, with a weak D call TRBD1 (6 bases). This CDR3 is built from 13 residues. V was pared by 4 bases and J by 2 bases, with 9 bases between. Germline assignment: CDR1 SGDLS and CDR2 YYNGEE. The CDR3 loop is CASSLDSNYGYTF. As DNA, the CDR3 is TGTGCCAGCAGCTTGGACAGCAACTATGGCTACACCTTC.

The table lists this clonotype with a count of one. Written as DNA, the CDR3 is TGTGCCATCAAATCAGACAGGTTGGGGACAGATACGCAGTATTTT. Its protein is CAIKSDRLGTDTQYF. The V call is TRBV10-3, the J call TRBJ2-3; TRBD1 is a possible D gene (6 bases). The germline V gene has CDR1 ENHRY and CDR2 SYGVKD. Trimming pared 7 bases from V and 3 bases from J, leaving 17 bases between. This CDR3 contains 15 residues.

On this clonotype: A clone one base away is much larger, so this may be a read error. The gene calls are TRBV20-1 and TRBJ2-1, with a possible D match to TRBD2 (7 bases). V lost 0 bases and J 9 bases, leaving 15 bases between the germline ends. Germline V gene lookup returns CDR1 DFQATT and CDR2 SNEGSKA (reference sequence). The CDR3 is 14 residues long. CDR3 region: CSARDAGADTEQFF. CDR3 in DNA: TGCAGTGCTAGAGATGCGGGGGCGGACACTGAGCAGTTCTTC.

In this sample, this clonotype turned up many times. The rearrangement links TRBV6-6 to TRBJ1-3; no clear D gene. Trimming took 2 bases from V and 4 from J, leaving 6 bases between them. Germline lookup yields CDR1 MNHNY and CDR2 SVGAGI (reference sequence). The CDR3 runs to 13 residues. The CDR3 protein is CASSYVLGNTIYF. The CDR3 nucleotides read TGTGCCAGCAGTTACGTTTTAGGAAACACCATATATTTT.

This clonotype appeared many times. The chain links TRBV6-5 to TRBJ1-2; TRBD1 matches 12 bases. There are 14 residues in the CDR3. CDR1 is MNHEY and CDR2 is SVGAGI in the germline V gene. J lost 4 bases, V lost 6 bases, and 3 bases had no gene match. The CDR3 loop is CASRAGQGAYGYTF. In DNA, the CDR3 is TGTGCCAGCAGGGCGGGACAGGGGGCCTATGGCTACACCTTC.

Many counts were recorded for this clonotype. This rearrangement joins TRBV6-1 to TRBJ1-6; D unresolved. Germline-derived CDR1 and CDR2 are MNHNS and SASEGT. The length of the CDR3 is 14 residues. V was shortened by 4 bases and J by 10 bases, with 14 bases between the two germline ends. The CDR3 DNA reads TGTGCCAGCAGTGTGACAATCGGAGGATCACCCCTCCACTTT. Translation: CASSVTIGGSPLHF.

In this sample, this clonotype turned up many times. The rearrangement joins TRBV2 to TRBJ1-2; D is perhaps TRBD1 (5 bases). CDR1 SNHLY and CDR2 FYNNEI come from the germline V gene. The length of the CDR3 is 14 residues. The ends were cut back, 0 bases at V and 3 bases at J, with 8 bases in the middle. This CDR3 reads CASSEAGRDYGYTF. The CDR3 DNA reads as TGTGCCAGCAGTGAAGCGGGCAGGGACTATGGCTACACCTTC. Looking up the rest from reference TRBV2 and TRBJ1-2 gives the full variable domain: EPEVTQTPSHQVTQMGQEVILRCVPISNHLYFYWYRQILGQKVEFLVSFYNNEISEKSEIFDDQFSVERPDGSNFTLKIRSTKLEDSAMYFCASSEAGRDYGYTFGSGTRLTVV.

This clonotype was detected ten times or more. CDR3 DNA sequence: TGTGCCAGCAGCTTGGCCAATGAGCAGTTCTTC. It yields the protein CASSLANEQFF. The rearrangement links TRBV7-9 to TRBJ2-1; D remains unclear. Looked up from germline, CDR1 is SEHNR and CDR2 is FQNEAQ (reference sequence). Trimming pared 3 bases from V and 6 bases from J, leaving 3 bases between. The CDR3 contains 11 residues. Looking up the rest from reference TRBV7-9 and TRBJ2-1 gives the full variable domain: DTGVSQNPRHKITKRGQNVTFRCDPISEHNRLYWYRQTLGQGPEFLTYFQNEAQLEKSRLLSDRFSAERPKGSFSTLEIQRTEQGDSAMYLCASSLANEQFFGPGTRLTVL.